The clone carrying this TCR beta chain has more than one count but fewer than ten. Its antigen is as yet unknown. These data originate in a study of siplizumab effects on memory and regulatory T cells. Points from the study as a whole: Naive T cells were seen as more diverse than memory cells and as major alloresponse contributors. Treg origin accounted for an average of 68.8% of mappable alloreactive CD4+ clones with siplizumab and over 25% in controls.

Per sample, roughly 99,000 TCR templates were assayed. Some clones are missing from TCRdb's copy, which holds only in-frame ones; the method was immunoSEQ multiplex PCR. The table has 13,000 to 15,000 clones, about 43% seen once. V dropped 0 bases and J dropped 6; count of bases not matched to a gene: 8. Germline V CDR1 and CDR2: SGHRS, YFSETQ. This CDR3 spans 17 amino acids. An approximately 6-day coculture at 37°C was performed with the mixed lymphocyte reaction cells. This rearrangement joins TRBV5-1 to TRBJ2-2, with 10 bases lining up with TRBD2. This clonotype was sampled from a human donor in good health; the cells came from an allogeneic mixed lymphocyte reaction. Some clones in this sample may be carry-over from other donors' samples. Source material: CFSE-low (dividing) CD4+ T cells sorted from an allogeneic mixed lymphocyte reaction. As DNA, the CDR3 is TGCGCCAGCAGCTTGGTGGGGACTAGCGCCCGCGCCGGGGAGCTGTTTTTT. The encoded protein is CASSLVGTSARAGELFF.